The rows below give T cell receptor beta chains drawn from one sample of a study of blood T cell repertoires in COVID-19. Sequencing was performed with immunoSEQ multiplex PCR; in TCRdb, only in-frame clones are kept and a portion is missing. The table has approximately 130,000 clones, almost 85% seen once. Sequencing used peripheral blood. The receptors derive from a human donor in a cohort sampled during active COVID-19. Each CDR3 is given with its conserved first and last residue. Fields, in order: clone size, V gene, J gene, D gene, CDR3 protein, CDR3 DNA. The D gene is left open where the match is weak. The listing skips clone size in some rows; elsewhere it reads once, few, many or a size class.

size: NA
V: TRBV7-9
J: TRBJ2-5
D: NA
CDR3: CASSPLLGWETQYF
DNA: TGTGCCAGCAGCCCATTACTCGGTTGGGAGACCCAGTACTTC

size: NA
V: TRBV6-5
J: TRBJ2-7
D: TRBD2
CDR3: CASSLAGDSYEQYF
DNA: TGTGCCAGCAGTTTAGCGGGGGATTCCTACGAGCAGTACTTC

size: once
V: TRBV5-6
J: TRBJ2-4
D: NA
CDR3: CASSRRGQALIQYF
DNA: TGTGCCAGCAGTCGCCGCGGGCAGGCCCTTATTCAGTACTTC

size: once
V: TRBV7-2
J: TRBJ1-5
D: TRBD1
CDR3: CASSLGQSNQPQHF
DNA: TGTGCCAGCAGCTTGGGACAGAGCAATCAGCCCCAGCATTTT

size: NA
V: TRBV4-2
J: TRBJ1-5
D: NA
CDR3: CASSAGGGPAHF
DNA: TGTGCCAGCAGCGCTGGCGGAGGGCCGGCGCATTTT

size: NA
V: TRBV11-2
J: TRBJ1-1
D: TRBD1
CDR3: CASSPPPWTGDTEAFF
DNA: TGTGCCAGCAGCCCACCCCCCTGGACAGGGGACACTGAAGCTTTCTTT

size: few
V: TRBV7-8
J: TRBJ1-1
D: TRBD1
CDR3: CASSLDTGAEAFF
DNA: TGTGCCAGCAGCTTAGATACAGGGGCTGAAGCTTTCTTT

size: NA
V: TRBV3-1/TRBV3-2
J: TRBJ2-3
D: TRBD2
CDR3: CASSQLERGADTDTQYF
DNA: TGTGCCAGCAGCCAACTAGAGCGGGGGGCCGACACAGATACGCAGTATTTT

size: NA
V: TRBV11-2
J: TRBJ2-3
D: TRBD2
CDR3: CASSRGGDTQYF
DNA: TGTGCCAGCAGCCGGGGGGGTGATACGCAGTATTTT

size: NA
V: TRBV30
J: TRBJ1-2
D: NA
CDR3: CAWETRGFGYTF
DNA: TGTGCCTGGGAAACCCGGGGTTTCGGCTACACCTTC

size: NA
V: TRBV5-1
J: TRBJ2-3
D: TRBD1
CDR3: CASSLSTGVATDTQYF
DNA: TGCGCCAGCAGCTTATCGACAGGGGTTGCCACAGATACGCAGTATTTT

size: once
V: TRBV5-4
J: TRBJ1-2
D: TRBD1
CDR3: CASSWAGTGGRGYTF
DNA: TGTGCCAGCAGCTGGGCCGGGACAGGAGGGCGAGGCTACACCTTC

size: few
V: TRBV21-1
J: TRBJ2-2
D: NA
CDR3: CASSKGRTLRWVDNGELFF
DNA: TGTGCCAGCAGCAAAGGGAGGACCCTGCGTTGGGTGGATAACGGGGAGCTGTTTTTT

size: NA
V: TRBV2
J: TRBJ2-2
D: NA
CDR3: CASSESPSGTGELFF
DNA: TGTGCCAGCAGTGAAAGTCCCTCGGGGACCGGGGAGCTGTTTTTT

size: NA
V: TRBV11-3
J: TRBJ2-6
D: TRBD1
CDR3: CASSLRDRDVLTF
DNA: TGTGCCAGCAGCCTCCGGGACAGGGATGTCCTGACTTTC

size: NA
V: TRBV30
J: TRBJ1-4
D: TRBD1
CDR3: CAWSAQGVQTNEKLFF
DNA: TGTGCCTGGAGTGCCCAGGGGGTGCAAACTAATGAAAAACTGTTTTTT

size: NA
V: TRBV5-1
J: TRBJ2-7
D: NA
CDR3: CASSLRQDYEQYF
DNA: TGCGCCAGCAGCTTACGGCAGGACTACGAGCAGTACTTC

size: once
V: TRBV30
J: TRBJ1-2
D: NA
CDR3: CAWSMVAYGYTF
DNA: TGTGCCTGGAGTATGGTAGCCTATGGCTACACCTTC

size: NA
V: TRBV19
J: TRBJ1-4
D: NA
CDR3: CASSWSTGNEKLFF
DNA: TGTGCCAGTAGTTGGTCGACGGGGAATGAAAAACTGTTTTTT

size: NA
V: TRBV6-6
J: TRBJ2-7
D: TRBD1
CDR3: CASSDRGYEQYF
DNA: TGTGCCAGCAGTGACAGGGGGTACGAGCAGTACTTC

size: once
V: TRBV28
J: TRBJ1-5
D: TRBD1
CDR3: CASSSRGQGVNQPQHF
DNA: TGTGCCAGCAGCTCGAGGGGACAGGGGGTGAATCAGCCCCAGCATTTT

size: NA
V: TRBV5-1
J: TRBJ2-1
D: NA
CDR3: CASSLGQAVDEQFF
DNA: TGCGCCAGCAGCTTGGGACAGGCAGTTGATGAGCAGTTCTTC

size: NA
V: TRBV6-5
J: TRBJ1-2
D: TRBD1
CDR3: CATLRDRGGGGYTF
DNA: TGTGCCACGCTCAGGGACAGGGGAGGGGGTGGCTACACCTTC

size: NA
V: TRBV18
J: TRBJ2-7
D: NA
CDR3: CASAGTPFYEQYF
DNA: TGTGCCAGCGCCGGGACTCCCTTCTACGAGCAGTACTTC

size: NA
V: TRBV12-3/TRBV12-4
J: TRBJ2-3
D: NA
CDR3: CASSYSSTDTQYF
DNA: TGTGCCAGCAGTTATAGTAGCACAGATACGCAGTATTTT

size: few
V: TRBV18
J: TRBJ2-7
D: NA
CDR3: CASSPLTANTYEQYF
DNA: TGTGCCAGCTCACCACTGACAGCTAATACCTACGAGCAGTACTTC

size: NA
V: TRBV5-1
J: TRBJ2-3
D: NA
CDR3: CASSLPVGATDTQYF
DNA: TGCGCCAGCAGCCTCCCCGTGGGGGCCACAGATACGCAGTATTTT

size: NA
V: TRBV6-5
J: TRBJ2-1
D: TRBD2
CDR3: CAAGSGGSYNEQFF
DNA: TGTGCCGCAGGGTCGGGGGGCTCCTACAATGAGCAGTTCTTC

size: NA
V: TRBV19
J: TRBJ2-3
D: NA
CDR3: CASSIGVTDTQYF
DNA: TGTGCCAGTAGTATCGGGGTAACCGATACGCAGTATTTT

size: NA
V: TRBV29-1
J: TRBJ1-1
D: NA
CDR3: CSVASGGEGRNTEAFF
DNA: TGCAGCGTTGCATCGGGGGGCGAGGGGAGAAACACTGAAGCTTTCTTT

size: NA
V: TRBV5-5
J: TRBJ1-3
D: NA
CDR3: CASSLGARDGNTIYF
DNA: TGTGCCAGCAGCTTGGGAGCCAGGGATGGAAACACCATATATTTT

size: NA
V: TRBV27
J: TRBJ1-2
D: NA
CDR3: CASSLKLAGNYGYTF
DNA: TGTGCCAGCAGTTTAAAATTAGCAGGGAACTATGGCTACACCTTC

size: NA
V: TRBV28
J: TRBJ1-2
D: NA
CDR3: CASSLVQGMDGYTF
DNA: TGTGCCAGCAGTTTGGTTCAGGGGATGGATGGCTACACCTTC

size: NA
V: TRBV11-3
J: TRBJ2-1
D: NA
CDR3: CASSDGVSYNEQFF
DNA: TGTGCCAGCAGCGACGGGGTGTCCTACAATGAGCAGTTCTTC

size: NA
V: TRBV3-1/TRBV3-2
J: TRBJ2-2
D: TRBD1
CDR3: CASSQDHTVPQGAPGELFF
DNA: TGTGCCAGCAGCCAAGACCACACCGTACCACAGGGGGCGCCCGGGGAGCTGTTTTTT

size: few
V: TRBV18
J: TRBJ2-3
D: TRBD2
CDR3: CASSPGAGGPPDTQYF
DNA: TGTGCCAGCTCACCGGGAGCGGGGGGGCCCCCAGATACGCAGTATTTT

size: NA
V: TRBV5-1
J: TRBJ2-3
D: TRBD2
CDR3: CASSRGTGTSGGEAQYF
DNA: TGCGCCAGCAGCAGAGGGACAGGGACTAGCGGGGGGGAGGCGCAGTATTTT

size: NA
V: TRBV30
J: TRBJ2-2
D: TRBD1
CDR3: CAWGQGRNGELFF
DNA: TGTGCCTGGGGACAGGGTCGGAACGGGGAGCTGTTTTTT

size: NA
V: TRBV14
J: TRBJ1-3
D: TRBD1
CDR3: CASSHRTGSPGNTIYF
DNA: TGTGCCAGCAGCCACCGGACAGGGTCCCCTGGAAACACCATATATTTT

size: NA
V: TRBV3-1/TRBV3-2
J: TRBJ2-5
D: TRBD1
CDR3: CASSSGTGNGETQYF
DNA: TGTGCCAGCAGCTCCGGGACAGGGAATGGGGAGACCCAGTACTTC

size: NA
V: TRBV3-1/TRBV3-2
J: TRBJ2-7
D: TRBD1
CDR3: CASSQRTGVYEQYF
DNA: TGTGCCAGCAGCCAAAGGACAGGGGTTTACGAGCAGTACTTC

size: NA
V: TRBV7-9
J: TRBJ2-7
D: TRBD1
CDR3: CASRKGQGALYEQYF
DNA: TGTGCCAGCAGGAAAGGACAGGGGGCGCTTTACGAGCAGTACTTC

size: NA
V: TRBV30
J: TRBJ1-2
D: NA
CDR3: CAWSHTNYGYTF
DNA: TGTGCCTGGAGCCACACTAACTATGGCTACACCTTC

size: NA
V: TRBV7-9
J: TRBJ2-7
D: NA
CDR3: CASSVSGNTYEQYF
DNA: TGTGCCAGCAGCGTTTCAGGAAATACCTACGAGCAGTACTTC

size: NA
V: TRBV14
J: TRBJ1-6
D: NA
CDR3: CASSQGFAGGNSPLHF
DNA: TGTGCCAGCAGCCAAGGGTTCGCAGGAGGGAATTCACCCCTCCACTTT

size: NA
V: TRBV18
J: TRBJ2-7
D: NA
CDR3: CASSPLGSEQYF
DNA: TGTGCCAGCTCACCACTGGGGAGCGAGCAGTACTTC

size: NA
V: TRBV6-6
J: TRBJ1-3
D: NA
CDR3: CASNLRWRSGNTIYF
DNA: TGTGCCAGCAACTTGCGGTGGCGCTCTGGAAACACCATATATTTT

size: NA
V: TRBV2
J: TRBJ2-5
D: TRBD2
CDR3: CASGGLAGGWETQYF
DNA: TGTGCCAGCGGGGGACTAGCGGGGGGCTGGGAGACCCAGTACTTC

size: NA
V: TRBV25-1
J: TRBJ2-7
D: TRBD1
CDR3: CASSEFGTEKAYEQYF
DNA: TGTGCCAGCAGTGAATTCGGGACAGAAAAAGCCTACGAGCAGTACTTC

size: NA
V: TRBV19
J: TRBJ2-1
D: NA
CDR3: CASSSFRADSYNEQFF
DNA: TGTGCCAGTAGTAGCTTCAGGGCGGACTCCTACAATGAGCAGTTCTTC

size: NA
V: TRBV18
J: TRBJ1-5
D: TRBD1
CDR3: CASSPESQGASQPQHF
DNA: TGTGCCAGCTCACCGGAGTCGCAGGGGGCGTCTCAGCCCCAGCATTTT

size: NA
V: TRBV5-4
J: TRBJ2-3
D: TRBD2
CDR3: CASSDKQAGGAADTQYF
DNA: TGTGCCAGCAGCGACAAGCAAGCGGGGGGGGCCGCAGATACGCAGTATTTT

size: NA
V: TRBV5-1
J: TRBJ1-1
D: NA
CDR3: CASSAQTGVNTEAFF
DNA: TGCGCCAGCAGCGCCCAAACAGGAGTGAACACTGAAGCTTTCTTT